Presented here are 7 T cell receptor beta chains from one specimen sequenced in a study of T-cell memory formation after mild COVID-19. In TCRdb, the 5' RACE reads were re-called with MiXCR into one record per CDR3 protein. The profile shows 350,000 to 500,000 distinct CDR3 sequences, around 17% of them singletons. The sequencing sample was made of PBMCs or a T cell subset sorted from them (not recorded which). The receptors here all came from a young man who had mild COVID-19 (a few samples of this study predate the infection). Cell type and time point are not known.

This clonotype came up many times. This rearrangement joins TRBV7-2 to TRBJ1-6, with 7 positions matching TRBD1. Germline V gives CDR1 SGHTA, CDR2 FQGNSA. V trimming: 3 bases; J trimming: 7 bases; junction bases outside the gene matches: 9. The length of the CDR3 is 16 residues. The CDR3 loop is CASSFPGRGFNSPLHF. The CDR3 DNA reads TGTGCCAGCAGCTTTCCCGGCAGGGGGTTCAATTCACCCCTCCACTTT.

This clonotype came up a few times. CDR3 protein: CASSYSRGFNYGYTF. CDR3 nucleotide sequence: TGTGCCAGCAGTTACTCGAGGGGATTTAACTATGGCTACACCTTC. The J gene is TRBJ1-2, the V gene TRBV6-5, with a weak D call TRBD1 (5 bases). The CDR3 is 15 amino acids. The V and J ends lost 0 bases and 1 base respectively, with 9 bases between them. The germline CDR1 and CDR2 sequences are MNHEY and SVGAGI.

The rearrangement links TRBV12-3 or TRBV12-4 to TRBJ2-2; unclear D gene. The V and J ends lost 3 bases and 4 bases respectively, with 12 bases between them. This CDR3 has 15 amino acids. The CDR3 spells CASSLAGPVTGELFF. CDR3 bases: TGTGCCAGCAGTTTGGCAGGACCGGTCACCGGGGAGCTGTTTTTT.

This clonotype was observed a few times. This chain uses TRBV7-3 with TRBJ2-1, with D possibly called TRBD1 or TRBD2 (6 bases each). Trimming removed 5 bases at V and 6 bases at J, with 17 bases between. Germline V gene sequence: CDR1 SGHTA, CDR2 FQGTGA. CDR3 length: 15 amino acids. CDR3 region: CASSTPTGAGNEQFF. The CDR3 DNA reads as TGTGCCAGCAGCACGCCAACGGGGGCGGGCAATGAGCAGTTCTTC. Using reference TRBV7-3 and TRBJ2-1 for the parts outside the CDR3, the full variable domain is GAGVSQTPSNKVTEKGKYVELRCDPISGHTALYWYRQSLGQGPEFLIYFQGTGAADDSGLPNDRFFAVRPEGSVSTLKIQRTERGDSAVYLCASSTPTGAGNEQFFGPGTRLTVL.

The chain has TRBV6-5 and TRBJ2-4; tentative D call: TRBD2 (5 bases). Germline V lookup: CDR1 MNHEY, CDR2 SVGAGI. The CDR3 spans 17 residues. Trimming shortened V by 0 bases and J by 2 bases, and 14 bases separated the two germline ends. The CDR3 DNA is TGTGCCAGCAGTTACTCGAGGGAATTAGAGACCAAAAACATTCAGTACTTC. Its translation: CASSYSRELETKNIQYF.

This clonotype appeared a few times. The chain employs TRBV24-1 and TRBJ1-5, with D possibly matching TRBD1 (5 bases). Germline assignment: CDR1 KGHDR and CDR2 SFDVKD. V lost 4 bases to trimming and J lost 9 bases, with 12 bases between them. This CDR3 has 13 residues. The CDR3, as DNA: TGTGCCACCAGTGACGGGACCCACTTGCCCCAGCATTTT. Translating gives CATSDGTHLPQHF.

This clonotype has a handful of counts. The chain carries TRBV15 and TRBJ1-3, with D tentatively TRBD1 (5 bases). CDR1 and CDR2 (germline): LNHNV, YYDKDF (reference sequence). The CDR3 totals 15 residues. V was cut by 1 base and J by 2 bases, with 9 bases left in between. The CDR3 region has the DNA TGTGCCACCAGCAGAGCCCGGGGGGCTGGAAACACCATATATTTT. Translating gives CATSRARGAGNTIYF.